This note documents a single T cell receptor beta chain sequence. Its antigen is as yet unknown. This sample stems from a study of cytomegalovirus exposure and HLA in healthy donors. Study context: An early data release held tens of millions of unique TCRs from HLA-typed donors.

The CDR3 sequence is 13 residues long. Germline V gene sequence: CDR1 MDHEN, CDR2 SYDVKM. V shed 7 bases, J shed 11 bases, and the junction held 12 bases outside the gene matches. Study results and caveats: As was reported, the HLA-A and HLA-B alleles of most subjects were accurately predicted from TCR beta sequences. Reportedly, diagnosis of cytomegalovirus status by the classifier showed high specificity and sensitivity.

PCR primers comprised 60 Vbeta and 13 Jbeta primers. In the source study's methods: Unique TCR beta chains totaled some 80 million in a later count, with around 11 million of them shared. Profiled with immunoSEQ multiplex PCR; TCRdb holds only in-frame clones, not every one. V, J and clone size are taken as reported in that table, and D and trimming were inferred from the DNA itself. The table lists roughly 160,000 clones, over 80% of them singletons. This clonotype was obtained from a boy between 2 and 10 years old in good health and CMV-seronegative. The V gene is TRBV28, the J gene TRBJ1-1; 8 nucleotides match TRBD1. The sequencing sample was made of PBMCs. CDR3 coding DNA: TGTGCCAGCATCCAAGGGGGGGACAGGAGGGCTTTCTTT. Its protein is CASIQGGDRRAFF.